This T cell receptor (beta chain) was documented in a study of T cells in localized non-small cell lung cancer. General study findings and limits: There were a median about 53 of the top 100 tumor clones appearing in adjacent lung. The study found T cell clonality highest in uninvolved adjacent lung, above tumor.

As to this clone: The target antigen is unknown.

Clones were sequenced by immunoSEQ multiplex PCR, and TCRdb holds only the in-frame ones, with some missing. The sample has tens of thousands of clones; around 92% are singletons. The TCR sequence derives from a woman aged 35 to 75 with stage III lung adenocarcinoma. The sample in question was peripheral blood mononuclear cells, obtained before any cancer treatment.

CDR3 DNA sequence: TGTGCCAGCAGCAATTGCCGGCGACAGGGGAGAACCTACGAGCAGTACTTC. Amino acids: CASSNCRRQGRTYEQYF. This sequence joins TRBV21-1 and TRBJ2-7; the table's D call of TRBD1 was not tested on the DNA. TRBV21-1 is a listed pseudogene. The CDR3 is made up of 17 amino acids.